One and the same sample provided the 23 T cell receptor beta chains below, sequenced in a study of Graves' ophthalmopathy and Graves' hyperthyroidism. RNA served as the template for amplifying TCR beta CDR3 regions. The first round was an RT-PCR with HTBI primers, and the second round was a multiplex PCR. MiXCR, applied by TCRdb to the multiplex PCR reads, yields one record per CDR3 protein. The data hold around 520,000 distinct CDR3 sequences, with 35% to 45% observed a single time. Source material: peripheral blood or thyroid tissue (not recorded which). The receptors here all came from an adult man with Graves' hyperthyroidism.

This rearrangement joins TRBV6-1 to TRBJ2-5; TRBD2 matches at 9 bases. V shed 5 bases, J shed 1 base, and the junction held 14 bases outside the gene matches. This CDR3 is 18 amino acids long. CDR1 is MNHNS, CDR2 SASEGT, per germline. The CDR3 reads CASSLSREREDFQETQYF. In DNA form, the CDR3 reads TGTGCCAGCAGTTTATCGAGGGAGCGGGAGGACTTCCAAGAGACCCAGTACTTC.

The V call is TRBV20-1, the J call TRBJ2-5, with 8 bases matching TRBD2. Per the germline V gene, CDR1 is DFQATT and CDR2 is SNEGSKA (reference sequence). The ends lost 3 bases at V and 4 bases at J; junction bases unmatched: 7. The CDR3 consists of 14 residues. Written as DNA, the CDR3 is TGCAGTGCTAGTCTCGCGGGAGGTGGAGAGACCCAGTACTTC. This sequence encodes CSASLAGGGETQYF.

The rearrangement links TRBV11-2 to TRBJ2-3, with a possible D match to TRBD1 (6 bases). The germline CDR1 and CDR2 sequences are SGHAT and FQNNGV. This CDR3 is 17 amino acids long. V shed 1 base and J shed 0 bases, with 14 bases lying between them. Here the CDR3 DNA reads TGTGCCAGCAGCTTAGGGGGGCACTCCCGTAGCACAGATACGCAGTATTTT. Residues: CASSLGGHSRSTDTQYF.

At least ten counts were recorded for this clonotype. This chain connects TRBV24-1 to TRBJ2-7; weak D call: TRBD2 (5 bases). Trimming pared 3 bases from V and 3 bases from J, leaving 5 bases between. This CDR3 contains 12 residues. Germline assignment: CDR1 KGHDR and CDR2 SFDVKD. The CDR3 DNA follows: TGTGCCACCAGTGATGGAGGCTACGAGCAGTACTTC. It translates to CATSDGGYEQYF.

This clonotype showed up many times. The J gene is TRBJ1-4, the V gene TRBV7-9, with 8 bases matching TRBD1. Germline CDR1 reads SEHNR; CDR2 reads FQNEAQ (reference sequence). The V and J ends lost 1 base and 4 bases, in that order; junction bases with no gene match: 5. The CDR3 loop spans 16 amino acids. The CDR3 reads CASSLGTGTINEKLFF. As DNA, the CDR3 is TGTGCCAGCAGCTTAGGGACAGGGACTATTAATGAAAAACTGTTTTTT.

This rearrangement joins TRBV20-1 to TRBJ1-6, with D perhaps matching TRBD1 (5 bases). Between the trimmed V and J ends, which lost 1 base and 6 bases, there was a span of 16 bases. The CDR3 contains 16 residues. Germline CDR1 reads DFQATT; CDR2 reads SNEGSKA (reference sequence). The CDR3 region has the DNA TGCAGTGCTAGAGGCCTATGGGCCAGGGTTAATTCACCCCTCCACTTT. Amino acid sequence: CSARGLWARVNSPLHF.

The chain uses TRBV10-2 and TRBJ2-7; TRBD1 matches at 7 bases. V shed 4 bases, J shed 1 base, and the junction held 10 bases outside the gene matches. Germline assignment: CDR1 WSHSY and CDR2 SAAADI. The CDR3 is 16 amino acids. The CDR3 region has the DNA TGCGCCAGCAGTGCTAGAGGAGACAGGGTTTCCTACGAGCAGTACTTC. This gives the protein CASSARGDRVSYEQYF.

The chain uses TRBV29-1 and TRBJ1-2; D is uncertain. The CDR3 loop spans 15 amino acids. Germline CDR1 and CDR2: SQVTM and ANQGSEA. CDR3 DNA: TGCGGCGGAAGTGGAGGGAGTTCGTTGGGCTATGGCTACACCTTC. Protein product: CGGSGGSSLGYGYTF. Filled out from reference TRBV29-1 and TRBJ1-2, the complete variable domain reads SAVISQKPSRDICQRGTSLTIQCQVDSQVTMMFWYRQQPGQSLTLIATANQGSEATYESGFVIDKFPISRPNLTFSTLTVSNMSPEDSSIYLCGGSGGSSLGYGYTFGSGTRLTVV.

V and J are TRBV10-3 and TRBJ2-1; 12 bases line up with TRBD2. The CDR3 sequence is 15 residues long. Germline V gene sequence: CDR1 ENHRY, CDR2 SYGVKD. V lost 4 bases, J lost 6 bases, and 4 bases stayed unmatched. The CDR3 DNA reads TGTGCCATCAGTGTGACTAGCGGGAGTGCCAATGAGCAGTTCTTC. The encoded protein is CAISVTSGSANEQFF.

This clonotype was detected many times. The rearrangement uses TRBV10-3 and TRBJ1-2; 8 nucleotides agree with TRBD1. The CDR3 sequence is 12 residues long. J gave up 9 bases and V 10 bases, and 10 bases lay outside the gene matches. CDR1 ENHRY and CDR2 SYGVKD come from the germline V gene. The CDR3 region has the DNA TGTGCCACCATCGGACAGGGACTTAGCTACACCTTC. It encodes CATIGQGLSYTF.

The chain recombines TRBV7-2 with TRBJ1-4; 8 bases match TRBD1. Germline-derived CDR1 and CDR2 are SGHTA and FQGNSA. J was trimmed by 6 bases and V by 1 base; bases with no gene match: 7. The CDR3 is made up of 16 amino acids. CDR3 DNA: TGTGCCAGCAGCTTAGTGCCAGGGGGCGCGTATGAAAAACTGTTTTTT. As protein: CASSLVPGGAYEKLFF.

CDR3 sequence: CASSLGRGKTQYF. CDR3 DNA sequence: TGTGCCAGCAGTTTGGGGCGGGGAAAGACCCAGTACTTC. The chain is built from TRBV6-5 and TRBJ2-5; D is perhaps TRBD2 (6 bases). CDR3 length equals 13 residues. Per germline, CDR1 MNHEY and CDR2 SVGAGI. V lost 4 bases and J 6 bases, leaving 12 bases between the germline ends.

For the CDR3, the DNA is TGTGCCAGCAGCGAAGGGACAGGGGGACCGTGGAAGGCGTCCGAAAAACTGTTTTTT. This translates into CASSEGTGGPWKASEKLFF. The genes are TRBV7-8 and TRBJ1-4, with 11 bases fitting TRBD1. With V trimmed by 5 bases and J by 8 bases, 19 bases remained unmatched. Germline CDR1 and CDR2: SGHVS and FQNEAQ. CDR3 size: 19 residues. Looking up the rest from reference TRBV7-8 and TRBJ1-4 gives the full variable domain: GAGVSQSPRYKVAKRGQDVALRCDPISGHVSLFWYQQALGQGPEFLTYFQNEAQLDKSGLPSDRFFAERPEGSVSTLKIQRTQQEDSAVYLCASSEGTGGPWKASEKLFFGSGTQLSVL.

This clonotype has a handful of counts. This chain connects TRBV24-1 to TRBJ2-5; D is unclear. The V and J ends lost 5 bases and 0 bases respectively, with 6 bases between them. This CDR3 spans 13 amino acids. Per the germline V gene, CDR1 is KGHDR and CDR2 is SFDVKD. In nucleotides, the CDR3 is TGTGCCACCAGTGGGGCAGACCAAGAGACCCAGTACTTC. Protein sequence: CATSGADQETQYF.

V usage is TRBV7-2 and J usage is TRBJ2-7, with 8 bases fitting TRBD2. Trimming took 4 bases from V and 4 from J; bases not matched to a gene: 9. The CDR3 has 15 amino acids. Germline V gene lookup returns CDR1 SGHTA and CDR2 FQGNSA. The CDR3 region is CASSSAAGASYEQYF. The CDR3 DNA reads TGTGCCAGCAGCTCGGCAGCGGGAGCGAGTTACGAGCAGTACTTC.

This clonotype was recorded many times. The rearrangement links TRBV10-2 to TRBJ1-1; D remains ambiguous. Germline CDR1 WSHSY, CDR2 SAAADI. Trimming took 3 bases from V and 1 from J, leaving 6 bases between them. This CDR3 is built from 13 residues. CDR3 loop: CASSDRRNTEAFF. As DNA, the CDR3 is TGCGCCAGCAGTGATCGAAGGAACACTGAAGCTTTCTTT.

This clonotype was seen ten or more times. The chain couples TRBV20-1 to TRBJ2-7, with 10 nucleotides matching TRBD2. The ends lost 3 bases at V and 4 bases at J; junction bases unmatched: 3. This CDR3 has 13 amino acids. Germline V gene lookup returns CDR1 DFQATT and CDR2 SNEGSKA (reference sequence). The CDR3 region has the DNA TGCAGTGCTAGTGTACTAGCGGGATACGAGCAGTACTTC. Translated, it gives CSASVLAGYEQYF.

This clonotype was recorded at least ten times. V and J are TRBV12-3 or TRBV12-4 and TRBJ1-5, with 8 nucleotides matching TRBD1. The CDR3 contains 15 residues. The J segment lost 0 bases and the V segment lost 6 bases, leaving 4 bases of the junction unmatched. The CDR3 region is CASRQGADSNQPQHF. Here the CDR3 DNA reads TGTGCCAGCAGGCAGGGGGCTGATAGCAATCAGCCCCAGCATTTT.

This clonotype was found once. A much larger clone differs from this one at a single base, so this may be a read error. The chain couples TRBV5-1 to TRBJ1-5, with a weak D call TRBD1 (5 bases). The V end was cut by 0 bases, the J end by 2 bases, with 9 bases between. The CDR3 totals 15 residues. CDR1 and CDR2 from the germline V gene are SGHRS and YFSETQ. The CDR3 nucleotides read TGCGCCAGCAGCTTGGGCTTACAGGGCAATCAGCCCCAGCATTTT. Protein sequence: CASSLGLQGNQPQHF.

A word on this clonotype: A much larger clone lies a single base off, so this may be a read error. The rearrangement uses TRBV15 and TRBJ2-6; the D gene is possibly TRBD1 (6 bases). CDR3 length: 17 amino acids. Germline CDR1 reads LNHNV; CDR2 reads YYDKDF (reference sequence). CDR3 nucleotides: TGTGCCGCCAGCAGCAGGGGAGTGGTCTCTGGGGCCAACGTCCTGACTTTC. Amino acid sequence: CAASSRGVVSGANVLTF.

This clonotype was observed a handful of times. V usage is TRBV4-1 and J usage is TRBJ1-1; 9 bases align to TRBD1. The CDR3 has 16 amino acids. Looked up from germline, CDR1 is MGHRA and CDR2 is YSYEKL. Unmatched junction bases numbered 9, after V lost 2 bases and J lost 5 bases. As DNA, the CDR3 is TGCGCCAGCAGCCAATTACCGGGACAGGGATATACTGAAGCTTTCTTT. Encoded protein: CASSQLPGQGYTEAFF.

This clonotype was observed at least ten times. The CDR3 sequence is CASSRDRGHTGELFF. The DNA for the CDR3 is TGTGCCAGCAGCCGGGACAGGGGGCACACCGGGGAGCTGTTTTTT. The rearrangement joins TRBV7-3 to TRBJ2-2, with 12 bases identical to TRBD1. From germline, CDR1 is SGHTA and CDR2 FQGTGA. The CDR3 contains 15 residues. After removal of 5 bases from V and 3 bases from J, the junction contained 1 base not matched to a gene.

This clonotype was found many times. The CDR3 nucleotides read TGTGCCAGCAGCTCGATGGTGGGGGGCAACACCGGGGAGCTGTTTTTT. Its protein is CASSSMVGGNTGELFF. The chain links TRBV5-4 to TRBJ2-2; D is possibly TRBD1 or TRBD2 (6 bases each). The CDR3 runs 16 residues. Germline V lookup: CDR1 SGHNT, CDR2 YYREEE (reference sequence). Trimming took off 3 bases at V and 2 bases at J, with 14 bases between the two ends.